The next 22 T cell receptor beta chains were all read from a single sample in a study of shared clonotypes between healthy human individuals (dated by TCRdb to about 2020). The method behind the library was the immunoSEQ multiplex PCR assay. This immuneACCESS table, as held by TCRdb, lists in-frame sequences with V and J called but not all clones. Of the missing ones, under half trace to an unresolved V gene in checked studies; the others have no known cause. The sample includes some 2 million clones, with roughly 95% observed a single time. The ten most abundant clones make up 0.1% to 0.15% of the sample. The material sequenced was naive CD4+ T cells sorted from blood. According to the study, the label for this sample's cell subset or site signals: CD45RA+ positively selected. The receptors derive from a man aged 18 to 29 in good health.

The chain recombines TRBV6-5 with TRBJ2-7; D uncertain. Per germline, CDR1 MNHEY and CDR2 SVGAGI. Trimming removed 8 bases from V and 1 base from J, with 3 bases in between. The length of the CDR3 is 10 residues. DNA for the CDR3: TGTGCCAGCGGATCCTACGAGCAGTACTTC. Its translation: CASGSYEQYF.

The CDR3 DNA follows: TGTGCCACCAGCAGGAGAGGGGGAGGGTCCTACGAGCAGTACTTC. Its protein is CATSRRGGGSYEQYF. The chain employs TRBV15 and TRBJ2-7; D is possibly TRBD2 (7 bases). The V gene lost 3 bases and the J gene lost 1 base, with 13 bases spanning the gap. CDR3 length: 15 amino acids. Germline CDR1 reads LNHNV; CDR2 reads YYDKDF (reference sequence).

V is TRBV19 and J is TRBJ2-3; D may be TRBD1 or TRBD2 (5 bases each). From germline, CDR1 is LNHDA and CDR2 SQIVND (reference sequence). The CDR3 runs to 13 residues. Trimming took off 6 bases at V and 11 bases at J, with 18 bases between the two ends. The CDR3 is CASRIPSGTEQYF. The CDR3 nucleotides read TGTGCCAGTAGAATCCCCTCGGGGACGGAGCAGTATTTT.

The chain employs TRBV6-6 and TRBJ2-3; weak D call: TRBD1 (6 bases). Germline V gives CDR1 MNHNY, CDR2 SVGAGI (reference sequence). The CDR3 sequence is 13 residues long. V lost 10 bases and J lost 2, with 13 bases in between. The CDR3 is CAIGQLLTDTQYF. The CDR3 coding sequence is TGTGCCATCGGACAGCTTCTCACAGATACGCAGTATTTT.

This rearrangement joins TRBV19 to TRBJ2-4; D may be TRBD1 (6 bases). V lost 11 bases and J lost 3, with 11 bases in between. The germline V gene encodes CDR1 LNHDA and CDR2 SQIVND (reference sequence). The CDR3 is made up of 12 amino acids. CDR3 DNA sequence: TGTGCCGTAAGGACAGACAAAAACATTCAGTACTTC. Translated, it gives CAVRTDKNIQYF.

This clone was seen a few times. This chain links TRBV14 with TRBJ1-1; the D gene is possibly TRBD1 (5 bases). This CDR3 contains 13 residues. V lost 4 bases to trimming and J lost 0 bases, with 6 bases between them. Germline loops: CDR1 SGHDN, CDR2 FVKESK. The CDR3 sequence: CASSPRVNTEAFF. Here the CDR3 DNA reads TGTGCCAGCAGCCCCAGGGTGAACACTGAAGCTTTCTTT. Together with reference TRBV14 and TRBJ1-1, the CDR3 gives the full variable domain: EAGVTQFPSHSVIEKGQTVTLRCDPISGHDNLYWYRRVMGKEIKFLLHFVKESKQDESGMPNNRFLAERTGGTYSTLKVQPAELEDSGVYFCASSPRVNTEAFFGQGTRLTVV.

This clone is a singleton in its sample. The genes are TRBV27 and TRBJ2-5; D unresolved. Looked up from germline, CDR1 is MNHEY and CDR2 is SMNVEV (reference sequence). This CDR3 region has 13 residues. V was trimmed by 3 bases and J by 2 bases, leaving 7 bases between them. This CDR3 is CASSFSAQETQYF. CDR3 nucleotides: TGTGCCAGCAGTTTTTCAGCTCAAGAGACCCAGTACTTC.

As to this clone: Other DNA sequences of this sample code for an identical CDR3. The chain employs TRBV7-2 and TRBJ2-3; D is unresolved. Between the trimmed V and J ends, which lost 1 base and 3 bases, there was a span of 5 bases. Germline V gene sequence: CDR1 SGHTA, CDR2 FQGNSA. This CDR3 has 13 amino acids. CDR3 sequence (DNA): TGTGCCAGCAGCTTAGTGTGGACAGATACGCAGTATTTT. It translates to CASSLVWTDTQYF.

A remark on this clone: The same CDR3 is also encoded by other DNA sequences in this sample. The rearrangement links TRBV11-2 to TRBJ2-7, with unresolved D. The V gene's germline CDR1 is SGHAT and CDR2 FQNNGV. V lost 0 bases to trimming and J lost 6 bases, with 3 bases between them. The CDR3 length is 11 residues. The CDR3 DNA is TGTGCCAGCAGCTTAGAGAGCGAGCAGTACTTC. This translates into CASSLESEQYF.

CDR3 nucleotide sequence: TGCGCCAGCGGGGGTATGAACAGGGTCTCCTACGAGCAGTACTTC. This translates into CASGGMNRVSYEQYF. The rearrangement joins TRBV10-2 to TRBJ2-7; weak D call: TRBD1 (6 bases). The germline V gene has CDR1 WSHSY and CDR2 SAAADI. The V end was cut by 8 bases, the J end by 0 bases, with 17 bases between. The CDR3 sequence is 15 residues long.

This clone has only a few counts. This CDR3 is also generated by other DNA sequences in the sample. V usage is TRBV5-6 and J usage is TRBJ2-1, with 10 bases lining up with TRBD1. The CDR3 is made up of 14 amino acids. Looked up from germline, CDR1 is SGHDT and CDR2 is YYEEEE. Germline trimming cut 3 bases from V and 6 bases from J; bases unmatched to any gene: 3. CDR3 region: CASSYRDRGNEQFF. CDR3 sequence (DNA): TGTGCCAGCAGCTACCGGGACAGGGGCAATGAGCAGTTCTTC.

V and J are TRBV5-8 and TRBJ1-5, with TRBD1 as a possible D gene (5 bases). Germline V gene data show CDR1 as SGHTS and CDR2 as YDEGEE. The CDR3 is 13 amino acids. Trimming took off 7 bases at V and 7 bases at J, with 15 bases between the two ends. The CDR3 nucleotides read TGTGCCAGCGTGGGACCAATCAAACAGCCCCAGCATTTT. Protein: CASVGPIKQPQHF.

V usage is TRBV2 and J usage is TRBJ2-2; D is undetermined. Germline CDR1 is SNHLY and CDR2 is FYNNEI. Trimming left V 5 bases short and J 4 bases short, with 8 bases between. The CDR3 covers 13 residues. For the CDR3, the DNA is TGTGCCAGCAGTTGGCAGAGCACCGGGGAGCTGTTTTTT. Translated, it gives CASSWQSTGELFF.

The chain joins TRBV2 to TRBJ2-7; 9 bases match TRBD1. CDR1 is SNHLY, CDR2 FYNNEI, per germline. This CDR3 is built from 14 residues. V lost 6 bases, J lost 7 bases, and 10 bases stayed unmatched. For the CDR3, the DNA is TGTGCCAGCAGCCTCCGAAGGACAGGGGTAGAGCAGTACTTC. Encoded protein: CASSLRRTGVEQYF.

The gene calls are TRBV27 and TRBJ2-3; the D gene could be TRBD1 or TRBD2 (5 bases each). The V end lost 6 bases, the J end lost 6 bases, and 16 bases lay between the germline ends. Germline values: CDR1 MNHEY, CDR2 SMNVEV (reference sequence). The CDR3 length is 14 residues. The DNA of the CDR3 is TGTGCCAGCAGATTCCGAGAGAGGGGCGATACGCAGTATTTT. Amino acid sequence: CASRFRERGDTQYF.

This clone was seen once. This chain connects TRBV11-2 to TRBJ1-1; TRBD1 aligns across 9 bases. Germline CDR1 is SGHAT and CDR2 is FQNNGV. Trimming took 5 bases from V and 7 from J; bases not matched to a gene: 8. CDR3 length equals 14 residues. The DNA for the CDR3 is TGTGCCAGCAGCCCCCGGGACAGGGTGGTTGAAGCTTTCTTT. Amino acid sequence: CASSPRDRVVEAFF.

The chain carries TRBV5-4 and TRBJ2-7; TRBD1 might be the D (6 bases). Per the germline V gene, CDR1 is SGHNT and CDR2 is YYREEE (reference sequence). The CDR3 is 15 residues long. Trimming pared 1 base from V and 3 bases from J, leaving 14 bases between. DNA of the CDR3: TGTGCCAGCAGCTTGTTCGACAGGCCCTTCTACGAGCAGTACTTC. Its translation is CASSLFDRPFYEQYF.

The chain joins TRBV6-5 to TRBJ2-5; D might be TRBD1 or TRBD2, each matching 6 bases. CDR3 size: 16 residues. The germline gives CDR1 MNHEY, CDR2 SVGAGI. V lost 0 bases and J 4 bases, leaving 15 bases between the germline ends. CDR3 residues: CASSYSRGVSGETQYF. The CDR3 DNA follows: TGTGCCAGCAGTTACTCGAGGGGGGTGTCGGGAGAGACCCAGTACTTC.

The chain carries TRBV7-8 and TRBJ2-7, with no clear D. Germline V gene lookup returns CDR1 SGHVS and CDR2 FQNEAQ. V was clipped by 2 bases and J by 0 bases, with 11 bases between them. The CDR3 has 15 amino acids. CDR3 DNA: TGTGCCAGCAGCTTACTCGGACGGAACTCCTACGAGCAGTACTTC. Translating it yields CASSLLGRNSYEQYF. Drawing the rest from reference TRBV7-8 and TRBJ2-7, the complete variable domain is GAGVSQSPRYKVAKRGQDVALRCDPISGHVSLFWYQQALGQGPEFLTYFQNEAQLDKSGLPSDRFFAERPEGSVSTLKIQRTQQEDSAVYLCASSLLGRNSYEQYFGPGTRLTVT.

This clone occurred a few times. The V gene is TRBV2, the J gene TRBJ1-1; D is unresolved. Germline V gene lookup returns CDR1 SNHLY and CDR2 FYNNEI. The CDR3 extends over 12 amino acids. V was cut by 6 bases and J by 10 bases, with 15 bases left in between. CDR3 bases: TGTGCCAGCAGCATACCCGGGCGGGGAGCTTTCTTT. Its protein product is CASSIPGRGAFF.

Only one count was recorded for this clone. V usage is TRBV9 and J usage is TRBJ2-3, with 10 bases identical to TRBD2. Germline V gene data show CDR1 as SGDLS and CDR2 as YYNGEE. CDR3 length: 17 residues. V gave up 3 bases and J gave up 2 bases; unmatched junction bases: 9. CDR3 region: CASSGAASGSITDTQYF. The CDR3 nucleotides are TGTGCCAGCAGCGGTGCGGCTAGCGGGAGCATCACAGATACGCAGTATTTT. Filled out from reference TRBV9 and TRBJ2-3, the complete variable domain reads DSGVTQTPKHLITATGQRVTLRCSPRSGDLSVYWYQQSLDQGLQFLIQYYNGEERAKGNILERFSAQQFPDLHSELNLSSLELGDSALYFCASSGAASGSITDTQYFGPGTRLTVL.

The V gene is TRBV2, the J gene TRBJ2-7; TRBD1 matches at 10 bases. Germline values: CDR1 SNHLY, CDR2 FYNNEI. V was pared by 8 bases and J by 6 bases, with 4 bases of the junction left unmatched. The CDR3 is 12 amino acids. CDR3 sequence: CASDGQGGEQYF. CDR3 DNA: TGTGCCAGCGACGGACAGGGGGGCGAGCAGTACTTC.